This entry is about one TCR beta chain. This sample stems from a study of blood T cell repertoires in COVID-19. The authors' processing: Amplification with reference gene primers provided the estimates of nucleated cell counts. Profiling relied on immunoSEQ multiplex PCR, and the TCRdb table lists in-frame clones only, not all of them. V, J and clone size were drawn from that table, and D and trimming were deduced from the DNA. The sample has 150,000 to 200,000 clones; 65% to 80% are singletons. Those enrolled, adults aged about 18 to 89 years, came from about two dozen US areas. The CDR3 has 19 residues. The V segment lost 0 bases and the J segment 7 bases; nucleotides outside the gene matches: 14. Per germline, CDR1 SGHDN and CDR2 FVKESK.

The clonotype was recovered from a woman between 50 and 59 years old with acute COVID-19. The V gene is TRBV14, the J gene TRBJ2-2, with 10 bases that match TRBD1. Sequenced: PBMCs or T cells enriched from blood (not recorded which). CDR3 residues: CASSQDRSRQGARVGELFF. The CDR3 DNA follows: TGTGCCAGCAGCCAAGATCGGTCCAGACAGGGGGCGCGTGTCGGGGAGCTGTTTTTT. The full variable domain, with the rest looked up from reference TRBV14 and TRBJ2-2, is EAGVTQFPSHSVIEKGQTVTLRCDPISGHDNLYWYRRVMGKEIKFLLHFVKESKQDESGMPNNRFLAERTGGTYSTLKVQPAELEDSGVYFCASSQDRSRQGARVGELFFGEGSRLTVL.